Following are 23 T cell receptor beta chains from one sample sequenced in a study of cytomegalovirus exposure and HLA in healthy donors (dated by TCRdb to 2015 to 2018). The method behind the library was the immunoSEQ multiplex PCR assay. A mixture of 60 forward primers for TCR Vbeta segments and 13 reverse primers for TCR Jbeta segments was used in the multiplex PCR. Held by TCRdb, this immuneACCESS table contains in-frame sequences only and omits some clones. Under half of the omission traces to an unresolved V gene where checked; the cause of the rest is unknown. The sample profile shows around 110,000 clones; 70% to 75% of them were found once. The ten top clones hold roughly 1.5% of the sample. Source material: PBMCs. These receptors originate from a woman under 30 in good health and CMV-seronegative.

The chain uses TRBV7-9 and TRBJ1-5, with D tentatively TRBD1 (6 bases). The CDR3 sequence is 14 residues long. The germline gives CDR1 SEHNR, CDR2 FQNEAQ (reference sequence). Trimming took off 11 bases at V and 1 base at J, with 15 bases between the two ends. The CDR3 DNA reads TGTGCCGGGGGCGATTCCGGGAGCAATCAGCCCCAGCATTTT. Protein product: CAGGDSGSNQPQHF.

V and J are TRBV4-1 and TRBJ1-5; D is possibly TRBD1 (6 bases). The V and J ends lost 2 bases and 4 bases respectively, with 12 bases between them. The CDR3 is 15 amino acids. Germline CDR1 reads MGHRA; CDR2 reads YSYEKL. The CDR3 DNA is TGCGCCAGCAGCCAAATGACAGGTTTGAATCAGCCCCAGCATTTT. Translated, it gives CASSQMTGLNQPQHF.

The genes are TRBV30 and TRBJ1-2, with TRBD1 matching over 7 bases. Germline CDR1 is GTSNPN and CDR2 is SVGIG (reference sequence). The CDR3 spans 11 residues. The CDR3, as DNA: TGTGCTCAAGGGGGCAGGGGTGGCTACACCTTC. Protein sequence: CAQGGRGGYTF.

This clone came up a few times. The CDR3 nucleotides are TGTGCCAGCAGCTTGCTGCAGGCTGCCCCCTACAATGAGCAGTTCTTC. This encodes CASSLLQAAPYNEQFF. The rearrangement joins TRBV5-6 to TRBJ2-1; D unresolved. Trimming took off 1 base at V and 2 bases at J, with 13 bases between the two ends. Germline V lookup: CDR1 SGHDT, CDR2 YYEEEE. CDR3 length: 16 residues. The full variable domain, with the rest looked up from reference TRBV5-6 and TRBJ2-1, is DAGVTQSPTHLIKTRGQQVTLRCSPKSGHDTVSWYQQALGQGPQFIFQYYEEEERQRGNFPDRFSGHQFPNYSSELNVNALLLGDSALYLCASSLLQAAPYNEQFFGPGTRLTVL.

There are a few counts of this clone. This chain joins TRBV27 and TRBJ1-1; no firm D call. CDR1 is MNHEY, CDR2 SMNVEV, per germline (reference sequence). Trimming removed 9 bases at V and 1 base at J, with 12 bases between. The CDR3 is made up of 13 amino acids. CDR3 sequence reads: CASRTWANTEAFF. CDR3 bases: TGTGCCAGTAGAACATGGGCGAACACTGAAGCTTTCTTT.

This chain joins TRBV21-1 and TRBJ2-2; TRBD1, the table's D call, lacks a check against the DNA. TRBV21-1 has pseudogene status. CDR3 length: 18 residues. In DNA form, the CDR3 reads TGTGCCAGCAGCAAAGCGGAGGGGGCAAAGCAGAACACCGGGGAGCTGTTTTTT. It encodes CASSKAEGAKQNTGELFF.

This chain uses TRBV28 with TRBJ1-5, with D unclear. Per germline, CDR1 MDHEN and CDR2 SYDVKM. The ends were cut back, 7 bases at V and 3 bases at J, with 16 bases in the middle. The CDR3 sequence is 15 residues long. CDR3 in DNA: TGTGCCAGCACTGCCGCGGCGGGCCTCAATCAGCCCCAGCATTTT. Its translation: CASTAAAGLNQPQHF.

As regards this clone: The junction departs from germline at one end; a sequencing error may be responsible. This chain uses TRBV28 with TRBJ1-5; D possibly corresponds to TRBD1 (6 bases). The V gene's germline CDR1 is MDHEN and CDR2 SYDVKM. The CDR3 has 12 amino acids. CDR3 sequence: CASRATTGIGNF. In DNA form, the CDR3 reads TGTGCCAGCAGGGCCACAACAGGGATCGGGAATTTT.

As to this clone: The junction shows a germline mismatch at one end, possibly a read error. This CDR3 is also generated by other DNA sequences in the sample. The CDR3 bases are TGTGCCAGCAGCTTGTCAGTTAATAATTCCCCCCTCCACTTT. Its translation: CASSLSVNNSPLHF. The chain carries TRBV5-4 and TRBJ1-6; D call uncertain. Germline V gene lookup returns CDR1 SGHNT and CDR2 YYREEE (reference sequence). This CDR3 is built from 14 residues.

Here the CDR3 reads CASSKTQGPGELFF. Here the CDR3 DNA reads TGCGCCAGCAGCAAAACGCAGGGTCCCGGGGAGCTGTTTTTT. The gene calls are TRBV5-1 and TRBJ2-2, with D possibly matching TRBD1 (5 bases). The CDR3 length is 14 residues. CDR1 SGHRS and CDR2 YFSETQ come from the germline V gene. The V end was cut by 4 bases, the J end by 6 bases, with 13 bases between.

This clone was seen more than once but under ten times. V and J are TRBV5-1 and TRBJ2-5; D is possibly TRBD1 (5 bases). The CDR3 is 14 amino acids. With 0 bases removed from V and 5 bases from J, the gap between germline ends came to 11 bases. The germline V gene encodes CDR1 SGHRS and CDR2 YFSETQ. The CDR3 DNA reads TGCGCCAGCAGCTTGGCCTGGGCAGGGGAGACCCAGTACTTC. It specifies CASSLAWAGETQYF.

This rearrangement joins TRBV6-1 to TRBJ1-1; 9 positions agree with TRBD1. The junction had 6 bases not matched to a gene; V was cut back by 6 bases and J by 4 bases. The length of the CDR3 is 14 residues. CDR1 is MNHNS, CDR2 SASEGT, per germline. The CDR3 loop is CASRQGAEGTEAFF. CDR3 DNA sequence: TGTGCCAGCAGACAGGGGGCTGAGGGCACTGAAGCTTTCTTT.

This clone appeared a few times. This rearrangement joins TRBV28 to TRBJ1-1; D remains unclear. V lost 6 bases to trimming and J lost 1 base, with 6 bases between them. The V gene's germline CDR1 is MDHEN and CDR2 SYDVKM. The CDR3 has 12 residues. DNA for the CDR3: TGTGCCAGCAGGTACGGGAACACTGAAGCTTTCTTT. Translation gives CASRYGNTEAFF.

Notes on this clone: At one boundary the junction diverges from the germline segment, which might be a read error. The V gene is TRBV28, the J gene TRBJ2-5, with 7 bases identical to TRBD2. Per the germline V gene, CDR1 is MDHEN and CDR2 is SYDVKM. The CDR3 has 19 amino acids. DNA of the CDR3: TGTGCCAGCAGTACACAACGATCAAAAGCGGGGAGGGTTGTAGAGGCCCAGTACTTC. Amino acid sequence: CASSTQRSKAGRVVEAQYF.

The J gene is TRBJ1-3, the V gene TRBV9; D gene ambiguous. This CDR3 region has 16 residues. Germline V gene data show CDR1 as SGDLS and CDR2 as YYNGEE. The V and J ends lost 4 bases and 0 bases respectively, with 14 bases between them. The CDR3 coding sequence is TGTGCCAGCAGCCCCCACGACACGAGCTCTGGAAACACCATATATTTT. This codes for CASSPHDTSSGNTIYF.

The V and J genes are TRBV5-1 and TRBJ2-1, with 7 bases aligning to TRBD2. The J segment lost 4 bases and the V segment lost 4 bases, leaving 11 bases of the junction unmatched. The CDR3 runs 16 residues. Germline CDR1 and CDR2: SGHRS and YFSETQ. CDR3: CASSPPPSGVYNEQFF. CDR3 nucleotides: TGCGCCAGCAGCCCCCCTCCAAGCGGGGTTTACAATGAGCAGTTCTTC.

This clone was detected only a few times. The chain couples TRBV6-4 to TRBJ2-1; 8 bases fit TRBD2. V lost 3 bases and J lost 0; bases outside the gene matches: 1. Germline values: CDR1 MRHNA, CDR2 SNTAGT. This CDR3 comprises 15 residues. The CDR3 DNA follows: TGTGCCAGCAGTGAGAGCGGGGGCTCCTACAATGAGCAGTTCTTC. The encoded protein is CASSESGGSYNEQFF.

The genes are TRBV13 and TRBJ2-7, with a weak D call TRBD2 (5 bases). The germline CDR1 and CDR2 sequences are PRHDT and FYEKMQ (reference sequence). The CDR3 runs 17 residues. V lost 5 bases and J 0 bases, leaving 20 bases between the germline ends. The CDR3 here is CASSQLVEAINSYEQYF. CDR3 nucleotide sequence: TGTGCCAGCAGCCAACTGGTGGAGGCCATAAACTCCTACGAGCAGTACTTC.

The chain employs TRBV4-2 and TRBJ2-2; a weak D match, TRBD2 (7 bases). V was shortened by 6 bases and J by 1 base, with 15 bases between the two germline ends. The length of the CDR3 is 16 residues. The germline CDR1 and CDR2 sequences are LGHNA and YNFKEQ. CDR3 sequence reads: CASRRGGAGNTGELFF. The CDR3 coding sequence is TGTGCCAGCAGGAGGGGGGGGGCAGGGAACACCGGGGAGCTGTTTTTT.

The chain combines TRBV5-1 with TRBJ2-2; D perhaps matches TRBD1 (6 bases). Between the trimmed V and J ends, which lost 0 bases and 6 bases, there was a span of 9 bases. The CDR3 totals 14 residues. Germline V lookup: CDR1 SGHRS, CDR2 YFSETQ. The CDR3, as DNA: TGCGCCAGCAGCTTGGATTCAGGGGCCGGGGAGCTGTTTTTT. Translating it yields CASSLDSGAGELFF.

For this clone: A clone one base away is much larger, so this may be a read error. V usage is TRBV27 and J usage is TRBJ1-2; TRBD1 matches 8 bases. The CDR3 is 13 residues long. V trimming: 5 bases; J trimming: 4 bases; junction bases outside the gene matches: 3. CDR1 and CDR2 (germline): MNHEY, SMNVEV (reference sequence). CDR3 sequence (DNA): TGTGCCAGCAGTGACACAGGGGGCTATGGCTACACCTTC. It encodes CASSDTGGYGYTF.

This chain connects TRBV9 to TRBJ1-3; 9 nucleotides line up with TRBD1. CDR1 is SGDLS, CDR2 YYNGEE, per germline. The CDR3 totals 15 residues. J was trimmed by 4 bases and V by 5 bases; bases with no gene match: 7. The CDR3 protein is CASSGQGSGGNTIYF. The CDR3 DNA reads as TGTGCCAGCAGTGGACAGGGGTCGGGAGGAAACACCATATATTTT.

This clone was found a few times. This chain uses TRBV9 with TRBJ2-7, with D possibly TRBD1 on 5 matching bases. The CDR3 loop spans 14 amino acids. Germline CDR1 is SGDLS and CDR2 is YYNGEE. The germline V and J ends were trimmed by 0 bases and 3 bases, with 10 bases remaining between them. The CDR3 bases are TGTGCCAGCAGCGTAGGGGCAGGGAACTACGAGCAGTACTTC. Translation gives CASSVGAGNYEQYF.